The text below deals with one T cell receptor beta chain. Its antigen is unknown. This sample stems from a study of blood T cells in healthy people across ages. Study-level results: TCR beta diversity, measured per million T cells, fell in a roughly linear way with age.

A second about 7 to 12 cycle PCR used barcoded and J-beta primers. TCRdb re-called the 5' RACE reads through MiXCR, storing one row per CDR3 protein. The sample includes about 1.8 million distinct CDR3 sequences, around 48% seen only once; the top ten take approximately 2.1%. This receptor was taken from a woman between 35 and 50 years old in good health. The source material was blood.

This CDR3 is CASYYFGNTEAFF. The CDR3 DNA follows: TGTGCCAGCTACTATTTCGGGAACACTGAAGCTTTCTTT. The V and J genes are TRBV28 and TRBJ1-1; no definite D call. The CDR3 has 13 residues. Deletions cut 8 bases from V and 1 base from J, with 11 bases between. The V gene's germline CDR1 is MDHEN and CDR2 SYDVKM.